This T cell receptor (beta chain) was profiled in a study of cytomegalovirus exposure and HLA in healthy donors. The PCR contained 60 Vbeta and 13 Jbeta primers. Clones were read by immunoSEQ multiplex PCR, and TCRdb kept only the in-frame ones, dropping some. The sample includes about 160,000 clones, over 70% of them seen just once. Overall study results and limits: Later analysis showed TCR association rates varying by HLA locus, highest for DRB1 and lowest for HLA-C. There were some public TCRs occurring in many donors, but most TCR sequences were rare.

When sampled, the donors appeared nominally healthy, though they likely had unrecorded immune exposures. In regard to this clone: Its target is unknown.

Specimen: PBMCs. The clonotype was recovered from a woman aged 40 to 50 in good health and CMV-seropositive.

The CDR3 DNA reads TGCGCCAGCAGTGTTAGCCCCGGGGAGCTGTTTTTT. Residues: CASSVSPGELFF. The chain recombines TRBV10-2 with TRBJ2-2; D is undetermined. This CDR3 is 12 amino acids long. Germline values: CDR1 WSHSY, CDR2 SAAADI. The germline V and J ends were trimmed by 4 bases and 6 bases, with 6 bases remaining between them.